Listed below are T cell receptor beta chains from one sample, sequenced in a study of CD8 T cells in ankylosing spondylitis. TCRdb analysed the 5' RACE reads with MiXCR anew, one entry per CDR3 protein. The profile shows 200,000 to 250,000 distinct CDR3 sequences, under 30% of them singletons. The sequencing input was blood, either unsorted or a sorted T cell fraction (not recorded which). The receptors stem from a male donor with ankylosing spondylitis or in good health (not recorded which). The CDR3 runs from the conserved cysteine through the conserved F or W. The D gene is left open where the match is weak. Expanded clones get a size class; other rows say once, few or many, or leave the size out.

J,size,V,D,CDR3,DNA
TRBJ1-2,few,TRBV20-1,NA,CSPAGNYGYTF,TGCAGTCCTGCGGGGAACTATGGCTACACCTTC
TRBJ2-1,few,TRBV6-1,TRBD2,CASKTSGANEQFF,TGTGCCAGCAAGACTAGCGGGGCGAATGAGCAGTTCTTC
TRBJ2-5,NA,TRBV6-5,TRBD2,CAIGTIETQYF,TGTGCCATTGGGACTATCGAGACCCAGTACTTC
TRBJ1-4,NA,TRBV25-1,NA,CASTTAGREKLFF,TGTGCCAGCACAACAGCCGGTCGGGAAAAACTGTTTTTT
TRBJ2-7,NA,TRBV7-9,NA,CASSLVYAEQYF,TGTGCCAGCAGCTTAGTATACGCCGAGCAGTACTTC
TRBJ1-2,NA,TRBV6-1,TRBD1,CASRRGSTGQGDGYTF,TGTGCCAGCAGGAGAGGGTCAACCGGACAGGGGGATGGCTACACCTTC
TRBJ2-5,few,TRBV29-1,NA,CSVAGRKETQYF,TGCAGCGTTGCGGGCAGAAAAGAGACCCAGTACTTC
TRBJ1-3,NA,TRBV29-1,NA,CSVRDRSSGNTIYF,TGCAGCGTTCGCGACAGGTCCTCTGGAAACACCATATATTTT
TRBJ2-1,NA,TRBV29-1,TRBD2,CSADPGLAYNEQFF,TGCAGCGCCGACCCGGGACTAGCATACAATGAGCAGTTCTTC
TRBJ2-6,NA,TRBV6-5,TRBD2,CASSYAGGSGANVLTF,TGTGCCAGCAGTTATGCGGGGGGCTCTGGGGCCAACGTCCTGACTTTC
TRBJ1-6,NA,TRBV14,NA,CASSQEEGSPLHF,TGTGCCAGCAGCCAAGAGGAAGGTTCACCCCTCCACTTT
TRBJ2-2,many,TRBV12-3/TRBV12-4,NA,CASSGRNTGELFF,TGTGCCAGCAGCGGGAGGAACACCGGGGAGCTGTTTTTT
TRBJ2-5,many,TRBV29-1,NA,CSVEGQVFPETQYF,TGCAGCGTTGAAGGTCAGGTTTTCCCAGAGACCCAGTACTTC
TRBJ2-1,NA,TRBV29-1,NA,CSVEVSFRGNEQFF,TGCAGCGTTGAGGTTAGCTTCCGGGGCAATGAGCAGTTCTTC
TRBJ2-2,many,TRBV18,TRBD2,CASSPPAGEKNTGELFF,TGTGCCAGCTCACCACCGGCGGGAGAAAAGAACACCGGGGAGCTGTTTTTT
TRBJ2-7,few,TRBV20-1,NA,CSAKTGRRPYGEQYF,TGCAGTGCAAAAACGGGACGGAGGCCTTACGGGGAGCAGTACTTC
TRBJ2-5,many,TRBV4-1,NA,CASSIQGPETQYF,TGCGCCAGCAGTATACAGGGTCCGGAGACCCAGTACTTC
TRBJ2-6,many,TRBV7-9,NA,CASSSPGNTGANVLTF,TGTGCCAGCAGTTCCCCCGGAAATACCGGGGCCAACGTCCTGACTTTC
TRBJ2-1,NA,TRBV20-1,TRBD2,CSASSGSYSDEQFF,TGCAGTGCTAGTAGCGGGAGCTACTCCGATGAGCAGTTCTTC
TRBJ2-3,many,TRBV5-1,NA,CASSLKAFDTQYF,TGCGCCAGCAGCTTAAAGGCCTTCGATACGCAGTATTTT
TRBJ1-2,many,TRBV20-1,TRBD1,CSAREAGGGGYTF,TGCAGTGCTAGAGAGGCAGGGGGTGGTGGCTACACCTTC
TRBJ1-5,many,TRBV18,TRBD1,CASSEGTGGRAQHF,TGTGCCAGCTCCGAGGGGACAGGGGGACGGGCCCAGCATTTT
TRBJ2-7,many,TRBV7-3,NA,CASSHPGPQAKQYF,TGTGCCAGCAGCCACCCCGGGCCCCAGGCGAAGCAGTACTTC
TRBJ2-7,few,TRBV7-9,TRBD2,CASSSSSGRGHEQYF,TGTGCCAGCAGCTCCTCTAGCGGGAGGGGCCACGAGCAGTACTTC
TRBJ2-1,many,TRBV20-1,NA,CSAERGSSYNEQFF,TGCAGTGCTGAACGGGGAAGCTCCTACAATGAGCAGTTCTTC
TRBJ1-5,many,TRBV5-5,NA,CASSLGRDNQPQHF,TGTGCCAGCAGCTTGGGCCGGGATAATCAGCCCCAGCATTTT
TRBJ1-4,NA,TRBV10-3,TRBD1,CAIGTGPTNEKLFF,TGTGCCATCGGGACAGGGCCAACTAATGAAAAACTGTTTTTT
TRBJ2-7,NA,TRBV19,NA,CASSIATSYEQYF,TGTGCCAGTAGTATCGCGACATCCTACGAGCAGTACTTC
TRBJ2-5,NA,TRBV7-2,TRBD1,CASSRAGTDGAQYF,TGTGCCAGCAGCCGCGCCGGGACAGACGGAGCCCAGTACTTC
TRBJ1-1,NA,TRBV12-3/TRBV12-4,NA,CASSHLGGTGTEAFF,TGTGCCAGCAGTCACTTGGGGGGCACTGGCACTGAAGCTTTCTTT
TRBJ2-5,few,TRBV7-2,NA,CASSLVFQTQYF,TGTGCCAGCAGCTTAGTTTTTCAGACCCAGTACTTC
TRBJ2-3,many,TRBV11-2,TRBD2,CASTKRQLAGVDTQYF,TGTGCCAGCACCAAACGACAACTAGCGGGAGTAGATACGCAGTATTTT
TRBJ2-3,few,TRBV7-2,NA,CASSHRGTDTQYF,TGTGCCAGCAGTCATAGGGGTACAGATACGCAGTATTTT
TRBJ2-5,NA,TRBV20-1,NA,CSARDWAGGDQETQYF,TGCAGTGCTAGAGATTGGGCAGGGGGGGACCAAGAGACCCAGTACTTC
TRBJ2-7,few,TRBV20-1,TRBD2,CSASTSGRFDEQYF,TGCAGTGCTTCGACTAGCGGGAGATTCGACGAGCAGTACTTC
TRBJ1-6,many,TRBV3-1,NA,CASSQGGGSPLHF,TGTGCCAGCAGCCAAGGGGGGGGTTCACCCCTCCACTTT
TRBJ1-5,few,TRBV7-8,NA,CASSREWGGGQPQHF,TGTGCCAGCAGCCGGGAGTGGGGGGGCGGTCAGCCCCAGCATTTT
TRBJ2-7,many,TRBV18,TRBD1,CASSPQARGHEQYF,TGTGCCAGCTCACCACAGGCCAGGGGGCACGAGCAGTACTTC
TRBJ2-3,NA,TRBV6-1,NA,CASMRGLALNTDTQYF,TGTGCCAGCATGCGGGGTCTAGCCCTTAACACAGATACGCAGTATTTT
TRBJ2-7,many,TRBV7-2,NA,CASSLFAGSYEQYF,TGTGCCAGCAGCTTATTTGCAGGTTCCTACGAGCAGTACTTC
TRBJ2-7,NA,TRBV25-1,NA,CASSAGPVSYEQYF,TGTGCCAGCAGTGCAGGACCCGTCTCCTACGAGCAGTACTTC
TRBJ2-6,NA,TRBV29-1,NA,CSVPGAGTHSGANVLTF,TGCAGCGTCCCCGGGGCAGGGACACACTCTGGGGCCAACGTCCTGACTTTC
TRBJ2-1,NA,TRBV5-1,TRBD2,CASSLILASRGEQFF,TGCGCCAGCAGCTTGATACTAGCGTCCCGGGGTGAGCAGTTCTTC
TRBJ2-5,many,TRBV6-1,NA,CASSERVRSAGDETQYF,TGTGCCAGCAGTGAACGGGTCAGAAGCGCAGGGGATGAGACCCAGTACTTC
TRBJ2-5,many,TRBV2,NA,CASFGQETQYF,TGTGCCAGCTTTGGCCAAGAGACCCAGTACTTC
TRBJ1-5,many,TRBV20-1,NA,CSARAQVNQPQHF,TGCAGTGCTAGAGCTCAGGTCAATCAGCCCCAGCATTTT
TRBJ2-2,once,TRBV20-1,TRBD1,CSARPGTGNTGELFF,TGCAGTGCTAGACCCGGGACAGGAAACACCGGGGAGCTGTTTTTT
TRBJ1-5,many,TRBV12-3/TRBV12-4,NA,CASSVTGTGQPQHF,TGTGCCAGCAGTGTTACAGGGACGGGACAGCCCCAGCATTTT
TRBJ2-7,many,TRBV20-1,NA,CSARVLGDEQYF,TGCAGTGCTAGAGTTTTAGGCGACGAGCAGTACTTC
TRBJ1-1,NA,TRBV20-1,NA,CSARKEWTEAFF,TGCAGTGCTAGAAAGGAGTGGACTGAAGCTTTCTTT
TRBJ2-1,many,TRBV29-1,NA,CSVRQDHWNEQFF,TGCAGCGTAAGGCAGGACCATTGGAATGAGCAGTTCTTC
TRBJ2-1,few,TRBV7-2,NA,CASRRDANEQFF,TGTGCCAGCAGACGGGACGCCAATGAGCAGTTCTTC